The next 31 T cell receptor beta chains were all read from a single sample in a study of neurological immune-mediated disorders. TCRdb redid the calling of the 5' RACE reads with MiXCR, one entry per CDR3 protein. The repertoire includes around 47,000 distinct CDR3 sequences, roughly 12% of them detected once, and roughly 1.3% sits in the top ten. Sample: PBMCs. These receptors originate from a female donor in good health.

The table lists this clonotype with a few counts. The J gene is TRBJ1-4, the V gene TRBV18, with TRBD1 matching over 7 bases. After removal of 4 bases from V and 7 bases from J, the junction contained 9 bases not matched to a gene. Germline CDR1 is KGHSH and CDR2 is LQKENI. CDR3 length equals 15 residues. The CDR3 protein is CASSRQGSISEKLFF. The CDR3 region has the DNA TGTGCCAGCTCACGACAGGGAAGCATAAGTGAAAAACTGTTTTTT.

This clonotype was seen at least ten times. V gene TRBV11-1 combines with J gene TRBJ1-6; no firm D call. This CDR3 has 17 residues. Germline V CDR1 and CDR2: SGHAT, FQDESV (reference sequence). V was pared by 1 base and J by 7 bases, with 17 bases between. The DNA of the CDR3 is TGTGCCAGCAGCTTAGTAGGTGGCAGCGGAATGAATTCACCCCTCCACTTT. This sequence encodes CASSLVGGSGMNSPLHF.

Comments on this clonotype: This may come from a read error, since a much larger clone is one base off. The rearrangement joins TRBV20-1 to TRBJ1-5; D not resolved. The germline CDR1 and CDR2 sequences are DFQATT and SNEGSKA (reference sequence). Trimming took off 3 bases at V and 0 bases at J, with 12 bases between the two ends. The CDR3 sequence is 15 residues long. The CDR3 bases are TGCAGTGCTAGTATCTCAGACTATAGCAATCAGCCCCAGCATTTT. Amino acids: CSASISDYSNQPQHF.

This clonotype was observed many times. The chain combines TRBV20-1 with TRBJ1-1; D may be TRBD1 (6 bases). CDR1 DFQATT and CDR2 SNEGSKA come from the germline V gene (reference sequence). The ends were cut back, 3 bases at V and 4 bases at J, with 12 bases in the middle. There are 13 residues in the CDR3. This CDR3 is CSASQNRVTEAFF. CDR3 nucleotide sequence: TGCAGTGCTAGCCAGAACAGGGTCACTGAAGCTTTCTTT.

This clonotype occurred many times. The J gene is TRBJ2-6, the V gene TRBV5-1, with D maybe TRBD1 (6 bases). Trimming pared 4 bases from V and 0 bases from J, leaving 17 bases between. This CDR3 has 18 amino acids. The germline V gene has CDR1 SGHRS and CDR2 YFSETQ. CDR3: CASSLPDSFHSGANVLTF. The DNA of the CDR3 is TGCGCCAGCAGCCTTCCGGACAGTTTTCACTCTGGGGCCAACGTCCTGACTTTC.

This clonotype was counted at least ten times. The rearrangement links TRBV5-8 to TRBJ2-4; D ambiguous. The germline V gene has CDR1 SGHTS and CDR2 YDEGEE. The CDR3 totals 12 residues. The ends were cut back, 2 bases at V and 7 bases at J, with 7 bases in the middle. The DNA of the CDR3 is TGTGCCAGCAGCTTTACCCGGAACATTCAGTACTTC. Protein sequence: CASSFTRNIQYF. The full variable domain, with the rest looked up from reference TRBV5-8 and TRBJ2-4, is EAGVTQSPTHLIKTRGQQATLRCSPISGHTSVYWYQQALGLGLQFLLWYDEGEERNRGNFPPRFSGRQFPNYSSELNVNALELEDSALYLCASSFTRNIQYFGAGTRLSVL.

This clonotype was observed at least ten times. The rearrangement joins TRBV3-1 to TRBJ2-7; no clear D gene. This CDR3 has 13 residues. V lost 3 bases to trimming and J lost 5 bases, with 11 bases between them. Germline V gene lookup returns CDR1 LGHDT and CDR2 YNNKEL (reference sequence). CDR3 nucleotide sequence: TGTGCCAGCAGCCAGGTTTTTCAGGACGAGCAGTACTTC. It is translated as CASSQVFQDEQYF.

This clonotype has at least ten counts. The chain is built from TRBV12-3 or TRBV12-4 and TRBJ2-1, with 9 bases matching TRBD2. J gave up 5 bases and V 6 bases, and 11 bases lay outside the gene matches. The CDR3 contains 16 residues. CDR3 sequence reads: CASSPRRLAVDNEQFF. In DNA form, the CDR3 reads TGTGCCAGCAGCCCGAGGCGACTAGCGGTTGACAATGAGCAGTTCTTC.

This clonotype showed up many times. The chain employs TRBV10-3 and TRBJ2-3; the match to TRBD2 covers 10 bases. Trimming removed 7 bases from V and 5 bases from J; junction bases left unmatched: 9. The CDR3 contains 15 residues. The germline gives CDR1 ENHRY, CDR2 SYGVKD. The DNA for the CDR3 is TGTGCCATCAACCCAGCGGGGGGGCATGGAGATACGCAGTATTTT. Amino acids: CAINPAGGHGDTQYF.

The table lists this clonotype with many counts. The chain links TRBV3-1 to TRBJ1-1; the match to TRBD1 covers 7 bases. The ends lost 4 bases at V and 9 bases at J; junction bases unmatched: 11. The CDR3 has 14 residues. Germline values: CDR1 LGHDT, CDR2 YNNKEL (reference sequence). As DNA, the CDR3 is TGTGCCAGCAGCCCAAGGAGAGGCAGGGGGAAAGCTTTCTTT. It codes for CASSPRRGRGKAFF. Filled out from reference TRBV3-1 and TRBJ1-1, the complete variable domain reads DTAVSQTPKYLVTQMGNDKSIKCEQNLGHDTMYWYKQDSKKFLKIMFSYNNKELIINETVPNRFSPKSPDKAHLNLHINSLELGDSAVYFCASSPRRGRGKAFFGQGTRLTVV.

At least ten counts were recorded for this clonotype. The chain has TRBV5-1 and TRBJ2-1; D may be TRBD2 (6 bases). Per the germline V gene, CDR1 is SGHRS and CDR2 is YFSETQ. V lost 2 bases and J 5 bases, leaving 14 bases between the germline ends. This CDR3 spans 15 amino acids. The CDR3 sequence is CASSLLALPHNEQFF. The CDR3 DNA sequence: TGCGCCAGCAGCTTACTAGCACTCCCCCACAATGAGCAGTTCTTC. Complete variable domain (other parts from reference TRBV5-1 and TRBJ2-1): KAGVTQTPRYLIKTRGQQVTLSCSPISGHRSVSWYQQTPGQGLQFLFEYFSETQRNKGNFPGRFSGRQFSNSRSEMNVSTLELGDSALYLCASSLLALPHNEQFFGPGTRLTVL.

The CDR3 DNA reads as TGTGCCAGCAGTAACAGACCGATTACGAACACCGGGGAGCTGTTTTTT. Protein product: CASSNRPITNTGELFF. The chain recombines TRBV12-3 or TRBV12-4 with TRBJ2-2; D remains unclear. The CDR3 is made up of 16 amino acids. The ends were cut back, 5 bases at V and 0 bases at J, with 13 bases in the middle.

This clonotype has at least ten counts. Here the CDR3 reads CASAPGQGHGELFF. For the CDR3, the DNA is TGTGCTAGTGCCCCGGGACAGGGACACGGGGAGCTGTTTTTT. This chain links TRBV12-5 with TRBJ2-2; 9 bases line up with TRBD1. With V trimmed by 7 bases and J by 7 bases, 7 bases remained unmatched. CDR3 length: 14 residues. From germline, CDR1 is LGHNT and CDR2 FRNRAP.

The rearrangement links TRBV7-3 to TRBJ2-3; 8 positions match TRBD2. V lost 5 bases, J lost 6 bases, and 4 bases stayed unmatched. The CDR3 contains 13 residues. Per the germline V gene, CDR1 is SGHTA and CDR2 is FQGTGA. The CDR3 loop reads CASSNGGGDTQYF. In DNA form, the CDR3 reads TGTGCCAGCAGCAACGGCGGGGGGGATACGCAGTATTTT.

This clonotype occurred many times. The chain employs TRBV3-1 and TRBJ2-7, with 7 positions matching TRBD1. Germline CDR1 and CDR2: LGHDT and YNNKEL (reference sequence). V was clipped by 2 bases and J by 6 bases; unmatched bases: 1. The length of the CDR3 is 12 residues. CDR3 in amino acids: CASSQYRGEQYF. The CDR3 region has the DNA TGTGCCAGCAGCCAATACAGGGGCGAGCAGTACTTC.

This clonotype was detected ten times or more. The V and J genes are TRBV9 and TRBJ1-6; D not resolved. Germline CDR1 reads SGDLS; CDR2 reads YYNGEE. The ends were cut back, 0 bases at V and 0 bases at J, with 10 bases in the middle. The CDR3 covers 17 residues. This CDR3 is CASSVEVKPSYNSPLHF. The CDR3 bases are TGTGCCAGCAGCGTAGAAGTGAAACCCTCCTATAATTCACCCCTCCACTTT. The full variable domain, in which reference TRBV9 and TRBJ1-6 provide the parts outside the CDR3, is DSGVTQTPKHLITATGQRVTLRCSPRSGDLSVYWYQQSLDQGLQFLIQYYNGEERAKGNILERFSAQQFPDLHSELNLSSLELGDSALYFCASSVEVKPSYNSPLHFGNGTRLTVT.

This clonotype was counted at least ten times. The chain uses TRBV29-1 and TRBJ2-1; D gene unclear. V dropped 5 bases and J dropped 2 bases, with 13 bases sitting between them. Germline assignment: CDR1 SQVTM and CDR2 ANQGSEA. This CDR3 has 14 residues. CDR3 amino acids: CSVRVLGTYNEQFF. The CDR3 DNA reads TGCAGCGTTCGGGTTCTAGGGACCTACAATGAGCAGTTCTTC.

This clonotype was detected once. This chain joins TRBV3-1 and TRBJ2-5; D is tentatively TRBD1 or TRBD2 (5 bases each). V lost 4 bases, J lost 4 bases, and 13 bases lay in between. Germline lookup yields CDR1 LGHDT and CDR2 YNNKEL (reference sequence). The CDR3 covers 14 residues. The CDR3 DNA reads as TGTGCCAGCAGCCGTGGGACCGGGACAGAGACCCAGTACTTC. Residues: CASSRGTGTETQYF.

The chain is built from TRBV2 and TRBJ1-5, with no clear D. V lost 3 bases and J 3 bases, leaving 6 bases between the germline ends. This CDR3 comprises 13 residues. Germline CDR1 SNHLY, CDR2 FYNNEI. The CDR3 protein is CASSEDNNQPQHF. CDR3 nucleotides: TGTGCCAGCAGTGAGGATAACAATCAGCCCCAGCATTTT.

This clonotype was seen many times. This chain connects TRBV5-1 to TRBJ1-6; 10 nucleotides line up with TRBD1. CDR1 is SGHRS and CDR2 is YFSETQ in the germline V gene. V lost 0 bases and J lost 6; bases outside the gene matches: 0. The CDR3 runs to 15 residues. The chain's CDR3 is CASSLGDRGNSPLHF. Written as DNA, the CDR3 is TGCGCCAGCAGCTTGGGGGACAGGGGTAATTCACCCCTCCACTTT.

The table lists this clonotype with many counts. CDR3 bases: TGCGCCAGCAGCTCTAGAGCACAGACAGCCCTCTATGGCTACACCTTC. Amino acids: CASSSRAQTALYGYTF. The chain couples TRBV5-1 to TRBJ1-2; possibly TRBD1 for D (5 bases). Germline loops: CDR1 SGHRS, CDR2 YFSETQ. This CDR3 contains 16 residues. V lost 3 bases to trimming and J lost 4 bases, with 19 bases between them.

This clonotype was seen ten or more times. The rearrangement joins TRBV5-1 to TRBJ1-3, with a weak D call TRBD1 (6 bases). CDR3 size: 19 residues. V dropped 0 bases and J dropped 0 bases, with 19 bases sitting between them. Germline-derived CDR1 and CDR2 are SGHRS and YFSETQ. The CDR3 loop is CASSLVGPGVGSSGNTIYF. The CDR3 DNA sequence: TGCGCCAGCAGCTTGGTGGGTCCAGGGGTCGGCTCCTCTGGAAACACCATATATTTT. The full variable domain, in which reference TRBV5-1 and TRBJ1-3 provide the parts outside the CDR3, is KAGVTQTPRYLIKTRGQQVTLSCSPISGHRSVSWYQQTPGQGLQFLFEYFSETQRNKGNFPGRFSGRQFSNSRSEMNVSTLELGDSALYLCASSLVGPGVGSSGNTIYFGEGSWLTVV.

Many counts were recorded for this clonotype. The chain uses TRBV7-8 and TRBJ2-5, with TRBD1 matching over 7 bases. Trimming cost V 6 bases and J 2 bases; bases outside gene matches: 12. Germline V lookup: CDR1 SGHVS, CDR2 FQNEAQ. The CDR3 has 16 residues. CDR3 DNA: TGTGCCAGCAGATCACTCGCCACGGGACAGCAAGAGACCCAGTACTTC. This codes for CASRSLATGQQETQYF.

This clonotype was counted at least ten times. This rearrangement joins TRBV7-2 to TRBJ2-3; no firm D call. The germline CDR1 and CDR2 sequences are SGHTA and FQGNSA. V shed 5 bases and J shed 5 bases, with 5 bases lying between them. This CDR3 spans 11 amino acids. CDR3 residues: CASSHQDTQYF. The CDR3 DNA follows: TGTGCCAGCAGCCATCAAGATACGCAGTATTTT.

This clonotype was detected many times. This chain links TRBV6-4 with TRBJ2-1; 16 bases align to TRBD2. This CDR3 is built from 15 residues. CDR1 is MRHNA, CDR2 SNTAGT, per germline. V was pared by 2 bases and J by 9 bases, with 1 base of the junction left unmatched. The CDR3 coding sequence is TGTGCCAGCAGTGACGGGACTAGCGGGAGGGTTGAGCAGTTCTTC. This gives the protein CASSDGTSGRVEQFF.

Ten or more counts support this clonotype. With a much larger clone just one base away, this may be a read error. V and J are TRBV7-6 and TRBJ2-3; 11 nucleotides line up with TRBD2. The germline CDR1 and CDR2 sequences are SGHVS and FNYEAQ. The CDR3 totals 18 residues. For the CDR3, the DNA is TGTGTCAGCAGCTTAGCCAATCCGGGACTAGCGGGCACAGATACGCAGTATTTT. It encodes CVSSLANPGLAGTDTQYF.

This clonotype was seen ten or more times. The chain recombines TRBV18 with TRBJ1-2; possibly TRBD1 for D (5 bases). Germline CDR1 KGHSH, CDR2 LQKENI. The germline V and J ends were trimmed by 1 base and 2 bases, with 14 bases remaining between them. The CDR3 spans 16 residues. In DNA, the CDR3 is TGTGCCAGCTCACCACTCTCTCAGGGACTCAACTATGGCTACACCTTC. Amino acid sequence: CASSPLSQGLNYGYTF.

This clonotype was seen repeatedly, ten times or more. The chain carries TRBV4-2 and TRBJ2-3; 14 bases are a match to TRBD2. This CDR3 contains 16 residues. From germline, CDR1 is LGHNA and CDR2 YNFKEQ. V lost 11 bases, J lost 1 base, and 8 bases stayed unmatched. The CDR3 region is CACSSGLAGGTDTQYF. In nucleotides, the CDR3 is TGTGCCTGTTCCTCGGGACTAGCGGGGGGCACAGATACGCAGTATTTT.

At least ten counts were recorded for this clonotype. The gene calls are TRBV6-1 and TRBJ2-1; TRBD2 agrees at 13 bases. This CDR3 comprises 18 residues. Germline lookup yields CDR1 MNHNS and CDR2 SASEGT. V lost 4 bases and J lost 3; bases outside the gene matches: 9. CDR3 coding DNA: TGTGCCAGCAGTGCTGGACTAGCGGGAGTGAACGGCTACAATGAGCAGTTCTTC. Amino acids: CASSAGLAGVNGYNEQFF.

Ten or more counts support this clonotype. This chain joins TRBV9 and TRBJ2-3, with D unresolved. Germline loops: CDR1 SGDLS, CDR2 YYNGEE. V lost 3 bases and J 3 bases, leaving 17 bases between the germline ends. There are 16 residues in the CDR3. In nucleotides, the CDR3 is TGTGCCAGCAGCGCCGAGGTAGGGCTCGGTACAGATACGCAGTATTTT. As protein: CASSAEVGLGTDTQYF. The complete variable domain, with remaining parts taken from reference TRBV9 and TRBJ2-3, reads DSGVTQTPKHLITATGQRVTLRCSPRSGDLSVYWYQQSLDQGLQFLIQYYNGEERAKGNILERFSAQQFPDLHSELNLSSLELGDSALYFCASSAEVGLGTDTQYFGPGTRLTVL.

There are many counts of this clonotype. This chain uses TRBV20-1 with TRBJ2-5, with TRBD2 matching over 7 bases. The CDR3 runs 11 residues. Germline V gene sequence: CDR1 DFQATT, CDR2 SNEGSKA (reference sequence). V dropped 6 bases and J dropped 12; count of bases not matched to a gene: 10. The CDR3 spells CSASELASEYF. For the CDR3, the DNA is TGCAGTGCGAGCGAACTAGCGAGCGAGTACTTC.